The 11 T cell receptor beta chains below come from one sample, sequenced in a study of cytomegalovirus exposure and HLA in healthy donors. Generated by immunoSEQ multiplex PCR, the TCRdb table keeps only in-frame clones and is missing some. The sample holds about 240,000 clones; 75% to 90% are singletons and the top ten take 0.95% to 1.5%. The specimen sequenced was PBMCs. Receptors originate from a woman aged 25-40 years in good health and CMV-seropositive.

The rearrangement links TRBV23-1 to TRBJ2-3; a weak D match, TRBD1 (5 bases). TRBV23-1 is designated an ORF whose function remains uncertain. V was pared by 1 base and J by 1 base, with 18 bases between. The CDR3 sequence is 18 residues long. CDR3 nucleotides: TGCGCCAGCAGTCAATTTGGCCAAGGGGTTCGGGGCACAGATACGCAGTATTTT. It translates to CASSQFGQGVRGTDTQYF.

The chain employs TRBV4-2 and TRBJ2-3, with D perhaps matching TRBD2 (6 bases). From germline, CDR1 is LGHNA and CDR2 YNFKEQ. The V end was cut by 0 bases, the J end by 4 bases, with 14 bases between. The CDR3 runs 16 residues. The CDR3 region is CASSQEYGSGADTQYF. CDR3 coding DNA: TGTGCCAGCAGCCAAGAATACGGGAGTGGAGCAGATACGCAGTATTTT.

J is TRBJ2-1 and V is TRBV4-2; 16 nucleotides align to TRBD2. This CDR3 has 19 amino acids. CDR1 is LGHNA and CDR2 is YNFKEQ in the germline V gene. J gave up 8 bases and V 2 bases, and 12 bases lay outside the gene matches. The CDR3 protein is CASSQRGGTSGRASDEQFF. As DNA, the CDR3 is TGTGCCAGCAGCCAAAGGGGGGGGACTAGCGGGAGGGCGTCCGATGAGCAGTTCTTC.

V and J are TRBV29-1 and TRBJ1-2, with TRBD1 identical over 8 bases. The CDR3 runs to 13 residues. Trimming cost V 7 bases and J 3 bases; bases outside gene matches: 7. In germline, CDR1 is SQVTM, CDR2 ANQGSEA. The CDR3: CSGGQGPDYGYTF. The DNA of the CDR3 is TGCAGCGGAGGACAGGGACCGGACTATGGCTACACCTTC. Full variable domain (missing parts from reference TRBV29-1 and TRBJ1-2): SAVISQKPSRDICQRGTSLTIQCQVDSQVTMMFWYRQQPGQSLTLIATANQGSEATYESGFVIDKFPISRPNLTFSTLTVSNMSPEDSSIYLCSGGQGPDYGYTFGSGTRLTVV.

This CDR3 is CASSEARGRETQYF. Here the CDR3 DNA reads TGTGCCAGCAGTGAAGCCAGGGGGCGGGAGACCCAGTACTTC. The chain combines TRBV25-1 with TRBJ2-5, with 8 bases aligning to TRBD1. The J segment lost 5 bases and the V segment lost 2 bases, leaving 4 bases of the junction unmatched. Germline CDR1 reads MGHDK; CDR2 reads SYGVNS. This CDR3 is 14 amino acids long.

The chain employs TRBV27 and TRBJ2-7, with 10 positions matching TRBD1. The V and J ends lost 5 bases and 6 bases, in that order; junction bases with no gene match: 13. Germline V lookup: CDR1 MNHEY, CDR2 SMNVEV (reference sequence). This CDR3 is built from 16 residues. The CDR3 coding sequence is TGTGCCAGCAGTCACCTCCCGGGACAGGGGACGGGCGAGCAGTACTTC. Translation: CASSHLPGQGTGEQYF.

The chain carries TRBV5-1 and TRBJ2-7; perhaps TRBD2 as D (5 bases). This CDR3 region has 16 residues. Trimming pared 0 bases from V and 2 bases from J, leaving 15 bases between. The germline gives CDR1 SGHRS, CDR2 YFSETQ. The CDR3 DNA is TGCGCCAGCAGCTTGGCAGGAAGAGCGGAAACCTACGAGCAGTACTTC. Translated: CASSLAGRAETYEQYF.

The chain has TRBV5-1 and TRBJ2-7; 8 nucleotides align to TRBD2. Germline V gene sequence: CDR1 SGHRS, CDR2 YFSETQ. The trim removed 4 bases at V and 4 bases at J, leaving 10 bases unmatched. There are 15 residues in the CDR3. The DNA of the CDR3 is TGCGCCAGCAGCCCGGGAGGGGAAGCCCCTTACGAGCAGTACTTC. As protein: CASSPGGEAPYEQYF.

V is TRBV4-2 and J is TRBJ1-1; a possible D gene is TRBD1 (6 bases). Germline V gene data show CDR1 as LGHNA and CDR2 as YNFKEQ. CDR3 size: 14 residues. V was clipped by 3 bases and J by 7 bases, with 15 bases between them. The CDR3 sequence is CASSQGRTANEAFF. CDR3 nucleotides: TGTGCCAGCAGCCAGGGCCGGACAGCTAATGAAGCTTTCTTT.

The rearrangement uses TRBV4-1 and TRBJ1-5; D gene uncertain. The CDR3 extends over 16 amino acids. Per germline, CDR1 MGHRA and CDR2 YSYEKL. The germline V and J ends were trimmed by 0 bases and 3 bases, with 12 bases remaining between them. The CDR3 protein is CASSQEGSGTNQPQHF. The DNA of the CDR3 is TGCGCCAGCAGCCAAGAAGGCTCAGGTACCAATCAGCCCCAGCATTTT.

The rearrangement links TRBV5-6 to TRBJ1-3, with D maybe TRBD1 (6 bases). The CDR3 has 15 residues. V lost 7 bases to trimming and J lost 0 bases, with 14 bases between them. The germline gives CDR1 SGHDT, CDR2 YYEEEE. CDR3 region: CASAIEGGSGNTIYF. The CDR3 nucleotides are TGTGCCAGCGCGATCGAAGGGGGCTCTGGAAACACCATATATTTT.